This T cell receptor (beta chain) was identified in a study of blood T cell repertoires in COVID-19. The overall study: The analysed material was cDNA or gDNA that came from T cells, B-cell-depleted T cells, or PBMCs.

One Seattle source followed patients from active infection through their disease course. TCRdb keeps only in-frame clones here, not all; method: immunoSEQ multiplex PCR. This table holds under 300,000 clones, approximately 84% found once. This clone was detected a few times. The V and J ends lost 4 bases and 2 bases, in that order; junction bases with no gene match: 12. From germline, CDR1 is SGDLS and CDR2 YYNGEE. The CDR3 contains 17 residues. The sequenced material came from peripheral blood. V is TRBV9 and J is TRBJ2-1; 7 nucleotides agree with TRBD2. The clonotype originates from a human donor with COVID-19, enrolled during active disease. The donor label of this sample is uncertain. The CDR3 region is CASSQGGRELPYNEQFF. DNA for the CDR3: TGTGCCAGCAGCCAAGGAGGGCGGGAGCTACCCTACAATGAGCAGTTCTTC. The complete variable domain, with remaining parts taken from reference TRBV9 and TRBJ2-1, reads DSGVTQTPKHLITATGQRVTLRCSPRSGDLSVYWYQQSLDQGLQFLIQYYNGEERAKGNILERFSAQQFPDLHSELNLSSLELGDSALYFCASSQGGRELPYNEQFFGPGTRLTVL.